Detailed here is one T cell receptor beta chain. This clonotype was detected many times. Its recognized antigen is unknown. Base qualities are not at hand, and no much larger clone is one base apart. These data originate in a study of regulatory T cells in long-lasting Graves disease (dated by TCRdb to about 2021). At the level of the whole study: In the newly diagnosed Graves' disease group, patients had been taking antithyroid drugs for less than 3 months. The study was conducted in China and was registered as a clinical trial. A total of 33 samples underwent TCR sequencing: some 13 from persistent and around 20 from newly diagnosed Graves' disease patients. Patients with persistent Graves' disease were compared with patients with newly diagnosed Graves' disease using TCR sequencing and RNA sequencing of peripheral blood. Results and caveats for the whole study, not just this receptor: The small sample size was acknowledged by the authors as a limitation that may reduce accuracy. Sequencing and analysis were restricted to the TCR beta chain. Patients with persistent disease shared more public clonotypes (approximately 2,500) than newly diagnosed patients did (roughly 970). Compared with newly diagnosed patients, patients with persistent Graves' disease had lower TCR Shannon entropy and fewer highly expanded clones, which suggests clonal expansion. Because the primary lesion, thyroid tissue, could not be accessed, the study looked at peripheral blood alone.

The time point label, read with the paper, signifies: newly diagnosed GD, antithyroid drugs for less than 3 months. RNA was extracted from PBMCs in TRIzol for both TCR sequencing and RNA sequencing. The diagnosis of Graves' disease followed American Thyroid Association guidelines. The patients came from an endocrinology department in Xi'an, China. Each patient gave around 9.2 milliliters of peripheral blood, collected in an EDTA anticoagulant tube. Ficoll Paque Plus density gradient separation was used to isolate PBMCs, and no further T cell sorting was done. RNA quality was checked with an Agilent 2100 Bioanalyzer and agarose gel, and concentration with a NanoDrop 2000. The library was produced with multiplex PCR. The instrument was an Illumina HiSeq 4000. CDR3 regions were amplified by Arm-PCR with iRepertoire HTBI primers to construct TCR beta libraries. PCR products were gel purified before sequencing. As for the original processing: A total of fewer than 65 TRBV and some 15 TRBJ segments were identified across samples and were used for gene usage analysis of CDR3 amino acid clonotypes. COPE and FqMerger were used to merge filtered high-quality paired reads into contigs. BLAST was used to align contigs to the IMGT TRBV, TRBD and TRBJ reference genes, and CDR3 was defined following IMGT. Any clonotype with a frequency above 0.1% was classified as a highly expanded clone. Repertoire diversity was measured by Shannon entropy, and V-J evenness by the Gini coefficient. A clonotype was considered public if more than one individual shared it. TCRdb trimmed the raw reads at Q25, called clones with MiXCR and kept productive beta chains. When rows share a CDR3 protein, they turn into one entry using the most common DNA and genes. What appears here as the V and J calls and clone size reflects TCRdb's work, not the paper's. For this sample there are around 250,000 distinct CDR3 sequences; around 19% appear just once. Clones ranked in the top ten supply around 15% of the sample.

These records were also assigned to another study, of T cells in Graves' hyperthyroidism and ophthalmopathy. As the second publication notes: Stable Graves' hyperthyroidism was defined as no progression to ophthalmopathy during 18 months of follow-up. The hyperthyroidism patients were between 18 and 65 years old and newly diagnosed, with a disease duration of less than 2 months. The study excluded patients with uncontrolled infections, other autoimmune diseases, pregnancy or lactation. Diagnoses relied on clinical symptoms, serum thyroxine and TRAb, thyroid ultrasound and orbital computed tomography. The first round of RT-PCR for the TCR CDR3 was performed with the HTBI primer set and the Qiagen OneStep RT-PCR kit. Most expanded thyroid clonotypes (frequency above 0.001) were also detected in blood, suggesting blood repertoires may reflect thyroid immune responses. A 13 V-J signature model separated ophthalmopathy from stable hyperthyroidism, with around 88% sensitivity and roughly 81% specificity in cross-validation and 80%/75% in testing. In validation, progression to ophthalmopathy was predicted by the model with 70% to 71% sensitivity and roughly 76% specificity, a median of about 6.4 months before onset. To identify TCR V-J signatures that set the groups apart, the researchers used a discovery cohort of about a hundred patients, made up of 40 to 45 with Graves' ophthalmopathy and approximately 57 with stable Graves' hyperthyroidism. Prospective prediction of ophthalmopathy was tested in an independent validation cohort of 18 to 20 hyperthyroidism patients and 15 to 17 patients who later progressed to ophthalmopathy. For training and testing, the approximately 92 patients in the discovery cohort were randomly divided in a 7:3 ratio. Thyroid tissue and blood T-cell repertoires from six Graves' hyperthyroidism patients were also compared in the study. Once sampling was done, hyperthyroidism patients were given methimazole at a starting dose of 30 mg daily, whereas ophthalmopathy patients were given high-dose intravenous methylprednisolone. The libraries were constructed in a second round of multiplex PCR and then size-selected and purified. Paired-end sequencing of the libraries was performed with 100 bp reads on an Illumina HiSeq2000. SOAPnuke was used to process the raw data, throwing out any read that contained adapters or uncalled bases, had a mean Phred below 15, or lacked an exact constant-primer or identifier match. COPE v1.2.5 was used to merge the high-quality paired reads, and each unique nucleotide sequence was defined as a clonotype. MiTCR v1.1 was used to align clonotypes to the IMGT TRBV, TRBD and TRBJ reference segments. Analysis was restricted to V-J combinations with a frequency above 0.0001, which covered 99% to 99.2% of repertoires. A TCS score was defined as the ratio between F50 (clonal expansion) and ExV (chaos), using BLOSUM62-based TCRdist between CDR3 peptides within each V-J. Welch's t-statistics and random forest reduced 450 to 600 V-J features to fewer than 15, which were used in a naive Bayes classifier (R e1071). No statistical method was used to fix the sample size in advance, and group allocation was not hidden from the investigators. The paper reports TCR Vbeta CDR3 sequencing of over 120 peripheral blood samples: some 41 ophthalmopathy, about 75 hyperthyroidism and around 17 progressor patients.

The material was peripheral blood mononuclear cells (PBMCs), obtained at new diagnosis, from a patient treated with antithyroid drugs. The receptor comes from a woman in her 30s with Graves disease. Donor details come from another sample of the same person, matched by shared clones.

This receptor carries the CDR3 CASSQASVNEKLFF. The nucleotide sequence is given as TGCGCCAGCAGCCAAGCGTCAGTTAATGAAAAACTGTTTTTT. The sequence links TRBV4-1 to TRBJ1-4, with the D segment identity uncertain. The germline V gene gives CDR1 as MGHRA and CDR2 as YSYEKL. Including cysteine and phenylalanine, the CDR3 has 14 amino acids. The entry retains the CDR3 DNA only, 42 bases that are in frame from base 1. A distance of 7 bases separates the germline ends of V and J, which lose 1 base and 4 bases respectively.